This T cell receptor (beta chain) was recovered during a study of T cell changes during pregnancy in multiple sclerosis. Clones were sequenced by immunoSEQ multiplex PCR, and TCRdb holds only the in-frame ones, with some missing. Among 100,000 or so clones listed, nearly 95% were seen once. The CDR3 covers 15 residues. From germline, CDR1 is MNHEY and CDR2 SVGAGI. V lost 8 bases to trimming and J lost 4 bases; unmatched junction nucleotides: 9. J is TRBJ2-2 and V is TRBV6-5, with 8 bases that match TRBD1. This TCR derives from a female donor in good health, enrolled as a control in a pregnancy study. The sequenced sample was peripheral blood, obtained after pregnancy. Here the CDR3 DNA reads TGTGCCAGCTCAATTTATACAGGGGGCACCGGGGAGCTGTTTTTT. Amino acids: CASSIYTGGTGELFF.